This TCR beta chain was profiled in a study of cytomegalovirus exposure and HLA in healthy donors. Study background: Earlier work reported approximately 110 million unique TCR beta sequences from about 180 million T cells.

Donors sampled were nominally healthy, though unrecorded immune exposures were likely. This clone has a handful of counts. CDR1 is MNHNS and CDR2 is SASEGT in the germline V gene. The CDR3 consists of 16 residues. V shed 2 bases and J shed 4 bases, with 16 bases lying between them. Researchers ran the PCR with 60 Vbeta and 13 Jbeta primers. Clones were sequenced by immunoSEQ multiplex PCR, and TCRdb holds only the in-frame ones, with some missing. The sample records under 200,000 clones, roughly 76% being singletons. The chain links TRBV6-1 to TRBJ2-3; TRBD1 might be the D (5 bases). Sequencing input: PBMCs. This receptor was obtained from a man aged 35 to 55 in good health and CMV-seropositive. The CDR3 reads CASSESPTGAADTQYF. The CDR3 DNA is TGTGCCAGCAGTGAATCCCCCACAGGCGCAGCAGATACGCAGTATTTT.